A single sample is the source of the 7 T cell receptor beta chains below, sequenced in a study of T cells in Graves' hyperthyroidism and ophthalmopathy. Amplification of TCR beta CDR3 regions was performed using RNA transcripts as template. First-round RT-PCR targeting the TCR CDR3 was performed with the HTBI primer set. Each CDR3 protein is one row after TCRdb ran MiXCR on the multiplex PCR reads. The sample comprises approximately 430,000 distinct CDR3 sequences, around 16% of which are singletons, and 14% rests with the top ten. Sequences were obtained from blood. These receptors were obtained from a young woman with Graves' hyperthyroidism.

This sequence joins TRBV10-3 and TRBJ1-3; D remains unclear. The CDR3 consists of 14 residues. V lost 11 bases and J lost 0, with 14 bases in between. From germline, CDR1 is ENHRY and CDR2 SYGVKD. CDR3 region: CAVPLLGSGNTIYF. The CDR3 coding sequence is TGTGCCGTACCCCTACTCGGCTCTGGAAACACCATATATTTT.

In this sample, this clonotype turned up a few times. J is TRBJ1-2 and V is TRBV10-3; D gene uncertain. The CDR3 is 12 amino acids. Germline V gives CDR1 ENHRY, CDR2 SYGVKD. The V and J ends lost 3 bases and 4 bases respectively, with 6 bases between them. The CDR3 DNA reads as TGTGCCATCAGTGAACACAGCTATGGCTACACCTTC. This sequence encodes CAISEHSYGYTF.

This clonotype was recorded at least ten times. The chain uses TRBV28 and TRBJ1-2; D not resolved. The germline V gene has CDR1 MDHEN and CDR2 SYDVKM. V lost 8 bases, J lost 4 bases, and 17 bases lay in between. This CDR3 has 14 residues. This chain's CDR3 is CASCGGFLIYGYTF. The DNA of the CDR3 is TGTGCCAGCTGCGGAGGATTTCTTATCTATGGCTACACCTTC.

At least ten counts were recorded for this clonotype. V usage is TRBV11-2 and J usage is TRBJ1-1; D is undetermined. The germline gives CDR1 SGHAT, CDR2 FQNNGV. The V end was cut by 0 bases, the J end by 7 bases, with 9 bases between. CDR3 length: 13 amino acids. The CDR3 DNA reads as TGTGCCAGCAGCTTAGATCCGAGGGTTGAAGCTTTCTTT. Encoded protein: CASSLDPRVEAFF.

This clonotype occurred many times. This chain uses TRBV3-1 with TRBJ1-5; D is uncertain. Per the germline V gene, CDR1 is LGHDT and CDR2 is YNNKEL (reference sequence). The CDR3 sequence is 14 residues long. Trimming shortened V by 0 bases and J by 4 bases, and 7 bases separated the two germline ends. The CDR3 sequence: CASSQDLGNQPQHF. CDR3 bases: TGTGCCAGCAGCCAAGATTTGGGGAATCAGCCCCAGCATTTT.

V is TRBV2 and J is TRBJ2-1; 12 bases fit TRBD2. Trimming at V came to 7 bases and at J to 0 bases, leaving 13 bases not matched to a gene. Germline V gene data show CDR1 as SNHLY and CDR2 as FYNNEI. CDR3 length equals 19 residues. The CDR3 DNA follows: TGTGCCAGCACCATGACTAGCGGGGGACTAATCAGCTCCTACAATGAGCAGTTCTTC. Residues: CASTMTSGGLISSYNEQFF.

This clonotype was seen only a few times. The V and J genes are TRBV12-3 or TRBV12-4 and TRBJ1-3, with unresolved D. The CDR3 is 17 amino acids. Trimming stripped 6 bases from V and 0 bases from J, with 18 bases between. In DNA form, the CDR3 reads TGTGCCAGCAGCCATATTCCTTCAGGCGGCTCTGGAAACACCATATATTTT. Protein sequence: CASSHIPSGGSGNTIYF.